Sequencing of this TCR beta chain was carried out in a study of cytomegalovirus exposure and HLA in healthy donors. General observations from the study: Analysis performed later found more than 15,000 TCR beta sequences associated with HLA alleles at 0.05 false discovery rate.

It was with 60 Vbeta and 13 Jbeta primers that the PCR ran. Generated by immunoSEQ multiplex PCR, the TCRdb table keeps only in-frame clones and is missing some. This sample's clone table lists roughly 54,000 clones. At collection, donors were nominally healthy, but unrecorded immune exposures were probable. With respect to this clone: Antigen: not known.

With 5 bases removed from V and 8 bases from J, the gap between germline ends came to 10 bases. Germline-derived CDR1 and CDR2 are MNHEY and SVGAGI. CDR3 size: 13 residues. This rearrangement joins TRBV6-5 to TRBJ1-6; the D gene is possibly TRBD1 (5 bases). This TCR came from a woman aged 25 to 39 in good health and CMV-seropositive. Specimen: PBMCs. The CDR3 reads CASSGADYSPLHF. As DNA, the CDR3 is TGTGCCAGCAGTGGGGCCGATTATTCACCCCTCCACTTT.